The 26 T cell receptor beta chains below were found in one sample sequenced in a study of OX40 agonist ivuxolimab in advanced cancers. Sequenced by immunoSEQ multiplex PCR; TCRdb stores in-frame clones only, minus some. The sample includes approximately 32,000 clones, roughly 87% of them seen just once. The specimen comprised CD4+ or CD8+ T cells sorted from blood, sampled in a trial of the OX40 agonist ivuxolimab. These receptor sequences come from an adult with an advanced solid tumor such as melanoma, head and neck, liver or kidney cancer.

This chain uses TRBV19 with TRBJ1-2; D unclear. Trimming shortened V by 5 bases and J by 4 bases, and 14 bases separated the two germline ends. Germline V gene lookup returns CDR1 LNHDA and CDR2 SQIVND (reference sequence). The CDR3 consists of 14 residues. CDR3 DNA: TGTGCCAGTAGTGGAGAAGGGTTTGCCTATGGCTACACCTTC. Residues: CASSGEGFAYGYTF.

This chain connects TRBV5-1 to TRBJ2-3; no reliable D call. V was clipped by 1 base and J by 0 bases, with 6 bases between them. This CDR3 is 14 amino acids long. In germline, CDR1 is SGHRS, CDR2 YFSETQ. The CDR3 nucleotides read TGCGCCAGCAGCTTGTTACTAAGCACAGATACGCAGTATTTT. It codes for CASSLLLSTDTQYF. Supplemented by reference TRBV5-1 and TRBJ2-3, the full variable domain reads KAGVTQTPRYLIKTRGQQVTLSCSPISGHRSVSWYQQTPGQGLQFLFEYFSETQRNKGNFPGRFSGRQFSNSRSEMNVSTLELGDSALYLCASSLLLSTDTQYFGPGTRLTVL.

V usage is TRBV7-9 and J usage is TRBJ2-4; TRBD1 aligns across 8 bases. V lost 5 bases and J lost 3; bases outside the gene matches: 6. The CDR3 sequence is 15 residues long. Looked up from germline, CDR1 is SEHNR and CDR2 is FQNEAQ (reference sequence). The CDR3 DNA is TGTGCCAGCAGCCCAACAGGGGGTAGCAAAAACATTCAGTACTTC. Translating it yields CASSPTGGSKNIQYF.

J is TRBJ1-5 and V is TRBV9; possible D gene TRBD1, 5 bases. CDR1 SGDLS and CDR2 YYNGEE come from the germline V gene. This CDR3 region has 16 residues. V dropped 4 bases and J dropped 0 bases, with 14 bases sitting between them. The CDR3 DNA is TGTGCCAGCAGCTCCGGGGGACCGAATAGCAATCAGCCCCAGCATTTT. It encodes CASSSGGPNSNQPQHF.

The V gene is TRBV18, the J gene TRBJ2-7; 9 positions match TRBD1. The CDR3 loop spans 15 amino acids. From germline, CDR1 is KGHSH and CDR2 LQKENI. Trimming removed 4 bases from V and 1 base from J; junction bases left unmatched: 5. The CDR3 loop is CASSRGTGPSYEQYF. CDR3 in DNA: TGTGCCAGCTCACGCGGGACAGGGCCTTCCTACGAGCAGTACTTC.

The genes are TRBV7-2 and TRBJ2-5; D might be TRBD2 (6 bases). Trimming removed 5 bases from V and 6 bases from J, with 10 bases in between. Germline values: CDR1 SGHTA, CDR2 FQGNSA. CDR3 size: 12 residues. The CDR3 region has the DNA TGTGCCAGCAGCCGGGAGAGGAAGACCCAGTACTTC. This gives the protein CASSRERKTQYF.

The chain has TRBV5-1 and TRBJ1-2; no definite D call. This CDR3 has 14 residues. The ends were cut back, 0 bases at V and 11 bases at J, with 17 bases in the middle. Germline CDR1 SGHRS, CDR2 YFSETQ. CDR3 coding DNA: TGCGCCAGCAGCTTGGCACCAGAACCGACTCAGTACACCTTC. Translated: CASSLAPEPTQYTF. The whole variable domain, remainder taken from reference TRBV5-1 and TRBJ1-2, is KAGVTQTPRYLIKTRGQQVTLSCSPISGHRSVSWYQQTPGQGLQFLFEYFSETQRNKGNFPGRFSGRQFSNSRSEMNVSTLELGDSALYLCASSLAPEPTQYTFGSGTRLTVV.

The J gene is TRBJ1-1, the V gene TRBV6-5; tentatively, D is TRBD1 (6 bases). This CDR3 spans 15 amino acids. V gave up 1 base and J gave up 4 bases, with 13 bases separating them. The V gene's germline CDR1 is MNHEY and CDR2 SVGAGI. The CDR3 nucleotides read TGTGCCAGCAGTTACTGGGGGGGCAAGGGCACTGAAGCTTTCTTT. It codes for CASSYWGGKGTEAFF.

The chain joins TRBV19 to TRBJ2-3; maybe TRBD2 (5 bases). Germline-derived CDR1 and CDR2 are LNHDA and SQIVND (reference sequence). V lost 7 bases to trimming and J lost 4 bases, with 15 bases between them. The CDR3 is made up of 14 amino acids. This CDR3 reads CASTPSAGPDTQYF. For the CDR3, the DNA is TGTGCCAGTACCCCCTCGGCGGGTCCAGATACGCAGTATTTT. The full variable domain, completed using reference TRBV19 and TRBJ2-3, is DGGITQSPKYLFRKEGQNVTLSCEQNLNHDAMYWYRQDPGQGLRLIYYSQIVNDFQKGDIAEGYSVSREKKESFPLTVTSAQKNPTAFYLCASTPSAGPDTQYFGPGTRLTVL.

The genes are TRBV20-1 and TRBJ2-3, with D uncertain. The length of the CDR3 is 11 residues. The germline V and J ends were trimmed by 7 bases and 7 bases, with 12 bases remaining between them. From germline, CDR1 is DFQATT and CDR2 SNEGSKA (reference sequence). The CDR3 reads CSVHGRNTQYF. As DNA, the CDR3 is TGCAGTGTTCACGGACGGAATACGCAGTATTTT.

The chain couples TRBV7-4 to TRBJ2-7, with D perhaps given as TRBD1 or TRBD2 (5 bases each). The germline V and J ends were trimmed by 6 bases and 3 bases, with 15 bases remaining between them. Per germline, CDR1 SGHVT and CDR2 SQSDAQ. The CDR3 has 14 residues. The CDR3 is CASSPQGANYEQYF. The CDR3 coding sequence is TGTGCCAGCAGTCCGCAGGGAGCAAACTACGAGCAGTACTTC.

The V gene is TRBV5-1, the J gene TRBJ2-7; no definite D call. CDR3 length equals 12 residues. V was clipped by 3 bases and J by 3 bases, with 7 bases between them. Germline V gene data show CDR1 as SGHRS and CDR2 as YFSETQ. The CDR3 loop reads CASSSVRYEQYF. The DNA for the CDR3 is TGCGCCAGCAGCTCGGTCCGCTACGAGCAGTACTTC.

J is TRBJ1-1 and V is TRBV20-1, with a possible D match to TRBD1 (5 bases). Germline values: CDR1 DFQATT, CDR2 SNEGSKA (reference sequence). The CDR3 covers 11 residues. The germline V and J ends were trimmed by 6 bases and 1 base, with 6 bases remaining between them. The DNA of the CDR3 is TGCAGTGCAACAGGGAACACTGAAGCTTTCTTT. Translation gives CSATGNTEAFF.

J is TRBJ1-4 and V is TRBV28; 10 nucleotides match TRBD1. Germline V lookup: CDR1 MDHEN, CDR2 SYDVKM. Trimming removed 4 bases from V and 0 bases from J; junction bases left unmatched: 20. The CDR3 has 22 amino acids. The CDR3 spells CASSSFPGQGFIVEATNEKLFF. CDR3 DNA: TGTGCCAGCAGTTCCTTCCCGGGACAGGGGTTTATAGTTGAGGCAACTAATGAAAAACTGTTTTTT. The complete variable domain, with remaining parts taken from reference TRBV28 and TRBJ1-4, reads DVKVTQSSRYLVKRTGEKVFLECVQDMDHENMFWYRQDPGLGLRLIYFSYDVKMKEKGDIPEGYSVSREKKERFSLILESASTNQTSMYLCASSSFPGQGFIVEATNEKLFFGSGTQLSVL.

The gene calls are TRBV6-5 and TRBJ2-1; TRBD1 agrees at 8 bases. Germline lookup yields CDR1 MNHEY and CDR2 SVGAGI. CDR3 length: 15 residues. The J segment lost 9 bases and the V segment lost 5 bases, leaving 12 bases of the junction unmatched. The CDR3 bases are TGTGCCAGCAGTACCGGCCAGGGGGCGCAAAGTGAGCAGTTCTTC. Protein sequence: CASSTGQGAQSEQFF.

CDR3 amino acids: CASSQDSREGREQYF. CDR3 bases: TGTGCCAGCAGCCAAGATTCGCGGGAGGGCCGTGAGCAGTACTTC. The chain couples TRBV4-2 to TRBJ2-7; 9 bases agree with TRBD2. This CDR3 contains 15 residues. Germline lookup yields CDR1 LGHNA and CDR2 YNFKEQ. V was clipped by 0 bases and J by 7 bases; unmatched bases: 7.

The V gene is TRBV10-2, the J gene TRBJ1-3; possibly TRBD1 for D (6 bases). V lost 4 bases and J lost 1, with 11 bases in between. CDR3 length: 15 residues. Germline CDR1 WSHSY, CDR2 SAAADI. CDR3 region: CASSGRGLSGNTIYF. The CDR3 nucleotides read TGCGCCAGCAGTGGCAGGGGTCTATCTGGAAACACCATATATTTT.

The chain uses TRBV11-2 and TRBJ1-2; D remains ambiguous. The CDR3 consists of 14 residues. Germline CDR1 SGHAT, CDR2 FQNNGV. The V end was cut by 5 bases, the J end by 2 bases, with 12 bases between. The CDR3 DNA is TGTGCCAGCAGCGAACCCTCGGCCAACTATGGCTACACCTTC. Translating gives CASSEPSANYGYTF.

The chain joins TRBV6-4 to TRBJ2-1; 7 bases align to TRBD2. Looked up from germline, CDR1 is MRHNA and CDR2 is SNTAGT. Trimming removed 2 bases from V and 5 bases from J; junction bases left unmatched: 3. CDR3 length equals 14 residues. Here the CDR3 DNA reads TGTGCCAGCAGTGACAGCGGGACTAACAATGAGCAGTTCTTC. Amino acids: CASSDSGTNNEQFF.

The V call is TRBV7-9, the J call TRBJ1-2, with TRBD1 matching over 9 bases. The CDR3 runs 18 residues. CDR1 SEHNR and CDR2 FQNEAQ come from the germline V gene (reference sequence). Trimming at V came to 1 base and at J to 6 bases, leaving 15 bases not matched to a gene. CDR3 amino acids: CASSLDIYRGRVSDGYTF. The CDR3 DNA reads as TGTGCCAGCAGCTTAGATATCTACAGGGGGCGCGTATCGGATGGCTACACCTTC.

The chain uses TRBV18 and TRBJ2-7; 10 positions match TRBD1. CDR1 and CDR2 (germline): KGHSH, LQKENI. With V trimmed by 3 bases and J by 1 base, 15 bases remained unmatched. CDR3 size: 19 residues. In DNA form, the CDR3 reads TGTGCCAGCTCACCCCATCCCCTGACCGGGACAGGGGTTTCCTACGAGCAGTACTTC. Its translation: CASSPHPLTGTGVSYEQYF.

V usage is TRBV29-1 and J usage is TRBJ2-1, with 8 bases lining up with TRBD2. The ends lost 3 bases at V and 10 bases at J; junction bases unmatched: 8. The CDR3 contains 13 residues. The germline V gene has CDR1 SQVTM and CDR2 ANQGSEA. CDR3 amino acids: CSVEGLERGEQFF. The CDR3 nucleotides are TGCAGCGTTGAGGGACTAGAGCGGGGCGAGCAGTTCTTC.

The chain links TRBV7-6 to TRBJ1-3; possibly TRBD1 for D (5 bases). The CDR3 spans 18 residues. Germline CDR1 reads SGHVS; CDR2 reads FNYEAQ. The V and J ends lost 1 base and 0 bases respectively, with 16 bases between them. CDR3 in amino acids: CASSLGIRPGTSGNTIYF. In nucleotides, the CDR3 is TGTGCCAGCAGCTTAGGGATCCGGCCTGGGACCTCTGGAAACACCATATATTTT.

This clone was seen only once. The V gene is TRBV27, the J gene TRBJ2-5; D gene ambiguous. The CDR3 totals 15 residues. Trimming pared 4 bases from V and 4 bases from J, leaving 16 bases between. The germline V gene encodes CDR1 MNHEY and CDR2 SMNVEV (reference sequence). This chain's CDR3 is CASSSYSGPTETQYF. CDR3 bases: TGTGCCAGCAGTTCCTATTCTGGGCCCACAGAGACCCAGTACTTC.

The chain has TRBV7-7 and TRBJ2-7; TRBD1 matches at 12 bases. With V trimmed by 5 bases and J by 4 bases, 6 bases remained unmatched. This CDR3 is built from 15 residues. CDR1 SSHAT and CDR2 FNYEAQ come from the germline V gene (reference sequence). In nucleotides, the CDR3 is TGTGCCAGCAGCGAGGGACAGGGGGCGGTTTACGAGCAGTACTTC. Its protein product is CASSEGQGAVYEQYF.

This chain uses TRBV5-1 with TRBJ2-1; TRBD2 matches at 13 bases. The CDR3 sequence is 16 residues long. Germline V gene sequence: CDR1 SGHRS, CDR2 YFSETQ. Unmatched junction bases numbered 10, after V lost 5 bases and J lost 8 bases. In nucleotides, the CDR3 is TGCGCCAGCAGTCGACGGACTAGCGGGAGTCCGGATGAGCAGTTCTTC. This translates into CASSRRTSGSPDEQFF.